The T cell receptor beta chain under discussion was sequenced for a study of blood T cell repertoires in COVID-19 (TCRdb year 2020). Regarding the complete study: Samples covering the acute and convalescent phases of COVID-19 were provided by collaborators in the United States, Italy and Spain. HLA class I and class II types, where available, came from metadata supplied by the sample provider rather than from assay-based typing. The samples were drawn from two sources: the first 160 participants of the ongoing ImmuneRACE study, and 1,200 or so subjects contributed by 6 global collaborators. The sample metadata nearly always contained a de-identified subject ID, COVID-19 status, age in years and sex. The repertoires were made available in a free public database intended to serve as a resource for research on the immune response to SARS-CoV-2. The prospective study material was composed of cDNA or gDNA derived from T cells, B-cell-depleted T cells, or PBMCs. The dataset comprised deeply sampled blood TCRbeta repertoires from subjects exposed to, actively infected with, or recovered from COVID-19. What the research found in general, with its limitations: The quantity of clinical and demographic metadata differed by source and by participant and was supplied without curation.

TCRbeta CDR3 regions were amplified from genomic DNA by means of the immunoSEQ Assay, a bias-controlled multiplex PCR. On the study's bioinformatics: Within the assay, amplification of reference gene primers was used to estimate how many nucleated cells each sample contained. To quantify the absolute abundance of each unique TCRbeta CDR3 rearrangement, sequence reads were collapsed and filtered. For each sample, productive Simpson clonality was calculated as the square root of Simpson's diversity index across productive rearrangements. Imported from immuneACCESS, the table was reduced by TCRdb to in-frame sequences with V and J called. These copies leave out some clones; in studies compared against another copy, an unresolved V gene accounts for under half, and the cause of the remainder is not known. V and J calls and clone size are given by that table; D and trimming were obtained from the DNA. In this sample the table shows about 260,000 clones, around four fifths of which occur a single time. The top ten clonotypes cover under 4.5% of the sample.

Enrolling through a virtual design, the prospective study's participants ranged in age from roughly 18 to 100 years and lived across 24 United States geographic areas. Cohort assignment in the prospective study relied on participant-reported clinical history from a screening survey and a study questionnaire. Each participant in the prospective study had whole blood, serum and a nasopharyngeal or oropharyngeal swab collected by mobile phlebotomists. Prospective study participants could optionally give additional blood draws and questionnaires over an approximately two-month period. Before DNA extraction, blood samples from the prospective study were shipped at room temperature or frozen. The germline V gene provides CDR1 SGHRS and CDR2 YFSETQ. The CDR3, from cysteine to phenylalanine, totals 14 residues. Kept here is only the CDR3 DNA, which spans 42 bases and is read in frame from base 1. With regard to this clone: Its target antigen remains unknown. Sequence at one end of the junction differs from germline and may be a read error.

The sequenced material came from PBMCs or T cells enriched from blood (not recorded which). The chain joins TRBV5-1 to TRBJ2-1; a tentative D call is TRBD1 (5 bases match). This receptor was taken from a young man with acute COVID-19. The base sequence is TGTGCCAGCAGCTTGCAGGGCGTCTACAATGAGCAGTTCTTC. Translated, it reads CASSLQGVYNEQFF.